The clone carrying this TCR beta chain has only one observation. This CDR3 is 14 amino acids long. Per the germline V gene, CDR1 is SGHDT and CDR2 is YYEEEE. The PCR employed 60 Vbeta primers together with 13 Jbeta primers. Sequencing used immunoSEQ multiplex PCR; TCRdb keeps in-frame clones, though not all of them. The table has roughly 92,000 clones, 81% seen once. The sample belongs to a study of cytomegalovirus exposure and HLA in healthy donors. This receptor was obtained from a woman in her 70s in good health and CMV-seropositive. The sample consisted of PBMCs. The chain employs TRBV5-6 and TRBJ2-5; the match to TRBD2 covers 8 bases. The tail of the sequence fits TRBJ2-7 better, so the J call may be wrong. The CDR3 here is CASSGERERYEQYF. Written as DNA, the CDR3 is TGTGCCAGCAGCGGCGAGCGGGAGAGGTACGAGCAGTACTTC.